This is a list of T cell receptor beta chains from one sample in a study of T cell responses to AZD1222 COVID-19 vaccine. The assay was immunoSEQ multiplex PCR, and TCRdb's table has in-frame clones only and misses some. The profile shows approximately 100,000 clones, roughly 91% of them singletons. Sequences were derived from peripheral blood, sampled on day 0 of AZD1222 vaccination. The origin of the receptors is an adult in good health. CDR3s include the opening cysteine and the closing phenylalanine or tryptophan. D genes are given only for firm matches. Not every row has a clone size; where given, it reads once, few, many or a size class.

>TRBD1|NA|TRBV10-3|TRBJ2-7
TGTGCCATCAGTGAGTCGGGACAGGGCCAGTACGAGCAGTACTTC
CAISESGQGQYEQYF
>TRBD1|NA|TRBV2|TRBJ1-1
TGTGCCAGCACAGGACAGGGAGGAACTGAAGCTTTCTTT
CASTGQGGTEAFF
>NA|few|TRBV15|TRBJ1-4
TGTGCCACCAGCACGAACCTGAGGGATGTGGGGGAAAAACTGTTTTTT
CATSTNLRDVGEKLFF
>NA|NA|TRBV27|TRBJ2-5
TGTGCCAGCAGTGGGTTGGGACGGACGAAGGAGACCCAGTACTTC
CASSGLGRTKETQYF
>NA|NA|TRBV10-3|TRBJ2-7
TGTGCCATCAGTGAGTCGGGGGGAGCTTCCTACGAGCAGTACTTC
CAISESGGASYEQYF
>TRBD1|NA|TRBV27|TRBJ2-7
TGTGCCAGCAGTTTCTCTCTGGACAGGGTGGGTGAGCAGTACTTC
CASSFSLDRVGEQYF
>TRBD2|NA|TRBV7-2|TRBJ2-7
TGTGCCAGCAGCTTACGACTAGCGGGAGGGTACGAGCAGTACTTC
CASSLRLAGGYEQYF
>TRBD1|NA|TRBV7-9|TRBJ1-2
TGTGCCAGCAGCTTAATAAACAGGGGTGGCTATGGCTACACCTTC
CASSLINRGGYGYTF
>NA|NA|TRBV7-2|TRBJ2-7
TGTGCCAGCAGCTTGGTTTTTAAAGGGCCGGGGAGCTCCTACGAGCAGTACTTC
CASSLVFKGPGSSYEQYF
>TRBD1|NA|TRBV4-2|TRBJ2-5
TGTGCCAGCAGCCAAGATAGGGACAGGGCCCAAGAGACCCAGTACTTC
CASSQDRDRAQETQYF
>TRBD2|few|TRBV3-1/TRBV3-2|TRBJ2-7
TGTGCCAGCAGCCCCAAGGGACTAGCGGGAGGGGAGCAGTACTTC
CASSPKGLAGGEQYF
>NA|NA|TRBV19|TRBJ2-7
TGTGCCAGTAGTATAAAGGGGGGTCAAATCTACGAGCAGTACTTC
CASSIKGGQIYEQYF
>TRBD2|NA|TRBV7-8|TRBJ2-1
TGTGCCAGCAGCCCACTTGAGCTAGCGGGAGCCTACAATGAGCAGTTCTTC
CASSPLELAGAYNEQFF
>NA|NA|TRBV19|TRBJ2-2
TGTGCCAGTACCGGGGTTTGGAACGGGGAGCTGTTTTTT
CASTGVWNGELFF
>NA|NA|TRBV4-3|TRBJ2-7
TGCGCCAGCAGCCAAGAACGGTCTTCTACCTACGAGCAGTACTTC
CASSQERSSTYEQYF
>NA|NA|TRBV29-1|TRBJ2-7
TGCAGCGCAAACGGACAGTCGTTGGGCTACGAGCAGTACTTC
CSANGQSLGYEQYF
>TRBD2|NA|TRBV7-2|TRBJ2-4
TGTGCCAGCAGCCCCAACCTAGCGGGAGTAAACATTCAGTACTTC
CASSPNLAGVNIQYF
>NA|NA|TRBV4-3|TRBJ2-1
TGCGCCAGCAGCCAAGTGAGTAGTCAAAATGAGCAGTTCTTC
CASSQVSSQNEQFF
>NA|few|TRBV28|TRBJ1-5
TGTGCCAGCATATGGGGCGGGAGGAATCAGCCCCAGCATTTT
CASIWGGRNQPQHF
>NA|once|TRBV29-1|TRBJ1-5
TGCAGCGTTCAACAGGGAGTCAACCAGCCCCAGCATTTT
CSVQQGVNQPQHF
>TRBD2|NA|TRBV11-1|TRBJ2-7
TGTGCCAGCAACCTTGGGACTAGCTGGTCCGAGCAGTACTTC
CASNLGTSWSEQYF
>NA|NA|TRBV30|TRBJ2-3
TGTGCCTGGAGTGTACCAGTGGGACCGGCAGATACGCAGTATTTT
CAWSVPVGPADTQYF
>TRBD1|NA|TRBV2|TRBJ1-2
TGTGCCAGCAGTATCCTCCGACAGGGCAACTATGGCTACACCTTC
CASSILRQGNYGYTF
>NA|NA|TRBV7-2|TRBJ2-1
TGTGCCAGCAGCTTTAAGCCAGGGGCAAATGAGCAGTTCTTC
CASSFKPGANEQFF
>NA|NA|TRBV12-5|TRBJ2-2
TGTGCTAGTGCCCCGAGGCAGGACACCGGGGAGCTGTTTTTT
CASAPRQDTGELFF
>NA|NA|TRBV11-2|TRBJ2-7
TGTGCCAGCAGCGAGGACAGAACCTACGAGCAGTACTTC
CASSEDRTYEQYF
>TRBD1|NA|TRBV29-1|TRBJ1-4
TGCAGCGTTGCGGCAGGGGGAAATGAAAAACTGTTTTTT
CSVAAGGNEKLFF
>TRBD1|once|TRBV7-6|TRBJ1-6
TGTGCCAGCAGCTTAGTGCCCGGGGACAGGGGGAATTCACCCCTCCACTTT
CASSLVPGDRGNSPLHF
>NA|once|TRBV20-1|TRBJ2-7
TGCAGTGCTAGTGTGGGACTTGGTCCCGTCGAGCAGTACTTC
CSASVGLGPVEQYF
>NA|NA|TRBV27|TRBJ2-2
TGTGCCAGCAGTTTATACCCACTACTAGCAGAGGAGCTGTTTTTT
CASSLYPLLAEELFF
>NA|NA|TRBV3-1/TRBV3-2|TRBJ2-7
TGTGCCAGCAGCCACCCGTCAGGGGAGCAGTACTTC
CASSHPSGEQYF
>TRBD1|NA|TRBV27|TRBJ1-5
TGTGCCACCTCAGGGGGACAGGGGGTCGGTAGCAATCAGCCCCAGCATTTT
CATSGGQGVGSNQPQHF
>NA|NA|TRBV9|TRBJ2-2
TGTGCCAGCAGCGTAGATAGGCAGTTGGGTGGGGAGCTGTTTTTT
CASSVDRQLGGELFF
>NA|few|TRBV4-1|TRBJ2-3
TGCGCCAGCAGCTCCCTATTCTTTCGGGAGCGGGTAGATACGCAGTATTTT
CASSSLFFRERVDTQYF
>NA|once|TRBV19|TRBJ1-1
TGTGCCAGTATGGCCCAATACGGGAACTTGAACACTGAAGCTTTCTTT
CASMAQYGNLNTEAFF
>NA|NA|TRBV7-2|TRBJ1-3
TGTGCCAGCAGCCTGGGGACCGGAAACACCATATATTTT
CASSLGTGNTIYF
>TRBD1|NA|TRBV6-1|TRBJ2-6
TGTGCCAGCAGTGATTATCCGGGACAGGGGGCGCCTGGGGCCAACGTCCTGACTTTC
CASSDYPGQGAPGANVLTF
>NA|NA|TRBV6-1|TRBJ1-1
TGTGCCAGCAGTGTAGCGGGGGGGAACACTGAAGCTTTCTTT
CASSVAGGNTEAFF
>NA|NA|TRBV15|TRBJ2-1
TGTGCCACCAGCAGAAGGGAAGTCGGGGGACAAACCTACAATGAGCAGTTCTTC
CATSRREVGGQTYNEQFF
>NA|NA|TRBV5-5|TRBJ2-4
TGTGCCAGCAGCGATAAGACAGGCTTAGCCAAAAACATTCAGTACTTC
CASSDKTGLAKNIQYF
>TRBD2|NA|TRBV12-3/TRBV12-4|TRBJ2-7
TGTGCCAGCAGGGGACTAGCGGGAGGAGGGCAGTACTTC
CASRGLAGGGQYF
>NA|NA|TRBV4-1|TRBJ1-1
TGCGCCAGCAGCCAGGCAACAGGGTTCCCTGAAGCTTTCTTT
CASSQATGFPEAFF
>NA|few|TRBV5-6|TRBJ2-1
TGTGCCAGCACCGGGGGTATCTCCTACAATGAGCAGTTCTTC
CASTGGISYNEQFF
>NA|few|TRBV7-2|TRBJ2-7
TGTGCCAGCAGCTTAGCGAGTTCGCAGTACGAGCAGTACTTC
CASSLASSQYEQYF
>TRBD1|few|TRBV28|TRBJ1-6
TGTGCCAGCAGACTTCTCGGGACAGGGGGTTCACCCCTCCACTTT
CASRLLGTGGSPLHF
>NA|once|TRBV6-5|TRBJ1-1
TGTGCCAGCAGTTACGGCAGGGGCCACACTGAAGCTTTCTTT
CASSYGRGHTEAFF
>TRBD2|once|TRBV20-1|TRBJ2-7
TGCAGTGCTAGTCTAGCGGGAGTGTTACAGCAGTACTTC
CSASLAGVLQQYF
>NA|NA|TRBV9|TRBJ1-2
TGTGCCAGCAGCGTAGAGGGAAACTATGGCTACACCTTC
CASSVEGNYGYTF
>TRBD1|NA|TRBV28|TRBJ1-4
TGTGCCAGCAGTCGAGACAGGGGTGGTGAAAAACTGTTTTTT
CASSRDRGGEKLFF
>NA|NA|TRBV12-3/TRBV12-4|TRBJ1-2
TGTGCCAGCAGTTTAGTGGAGAACTATGGCTACACCTTC
CASSLVENYGYTF
>NA|NA|TRBV9|TRBJ2-2
TGTGCCAGCAGCGGAAGAGCGGTGGGGGGAGCCGGGGAGCTGTTTTTT
CASSGRAVGGAGELFF
>NA|NA|TRBV27|TRBJ1-6
TGTGCCAGCAGTTTCTATAATTCACCCCTCCACTTT
CASSFYNSPLHF
>TRBD1|once|TRBV27|TRBJ2-5
TGTGCCAGCAGTCCCCAGACAGGGGGTGGAGAGACCCAGTACTTC
CASSPQTGGGETQYF
>NA|NA|TRBV7-3|TRBJ2-4
TGTGCCAGCAGCTTAGGAGGGGCGCTAGCCAAAAACATTCAGTACTTC
CASSLGGALAKNIQYF
>TRBD1|few|TRBV10-3|TRBJ2-3
TGTGCCATCACCGCGACAGGGGGAAGCACAGATACGCAGTATTTT
CAITATGGSTDTQYF
>NA|NA|TRBV21-1|TRBJ1-1
TGTGCCAGCAGAAAGACAGGGAGGACTGAAGCTTTCTTT
CASRKTGRTEAFF
>NA|NA|TRBV3-1/TRBV3-2|TRBJ1-1
TGTGCCAGCAGCCAAGAGGGGGGGGCTAGAAGCACTGAAGCTTTCTTT
CASSQEGGARSTEAFF
>TRBD1|NA|TRBV6-5|TRBJ1-1
TGTGCCTCCCTCCGGGACAGGGGGCATACTGAAGCTTTCTTT
CASLRDRGHTEAFF
>NA|NA|TRBV18|TRBJ2-5
TGTGCCAGCTCACCAAGCCAGGCAGGAGGACAAGAGACCCAGTACTTC
CASSPSQAGGQETQYF